This T cell receptor (beta chain) was captured in a study of breast tumors, draining lymph nodes, adjacent tissues. Study outcomes and limitations: Compared with lymph nodes, tumors were less diverse; compared with nontumor tissue, more. Tumor T cell lymph node origin was a supported hypothesis, not proven.

A word on this clonotype: The antigen remains unidentified.

Samples came from axillary lymph nodes draining the breast cancer. Germline CDR1 is KGHDR and CDR2 is SFDVKD. The CDR3 sequence is 14 residues long. Trimming left V 9 bases short and J 4 bases short, with 12 bases between. TCRdb fed the multiplex PCR reads into MiXCR, producing one record per CDR3 protein. The sample has over 150,000 distinct CDR3 sequences; 33% are singletons. This clonotype originated in a female donor with breast cancer. Some clones in this sample may be carry-over from other donors' samples. This chain joins TRBV24-1 and TRBJ1-6; possibly TRBD1 for D (6 bases). Sequenced sample: axillary lymph node tissue. CDR3 coding DNA: TGTGCCACCTCAGGACAGAGGTATAATTCACCCCTCCACTTT. This codes for CATSGQRYNSPLHF.